This record looks at one TCR beta chain sequence and its context. The target of this receptor is not known. Per-base qualities were not stored, and no clone one base away is much larger. Receptor amplification or capture employed 5' RACE. Sequencing instrument: Illumina HiSeq 2500. A second PCR of about 7 to 12 cycles was run with a J-beta primer mix and a sample-barcoded 5' primer. Each TCR beta cDNA molecule received a unique molecular identifier from a template-switch 5' adaptor carrying 12 random nucleotides. At least 2.5 million CDR3-containing paired-end reads were obtained from each sample. First-strand cDNA synthesis was performed from all RNA using the Mint cDNA synthesis kit, with priming by a TRBC-specific oligonucleotide. All cDNA was treated with uracil-DNA glycosylase and then went through a first 18-cycle PCR with the universal primers M1SS and BC2_uni_R. The source study handled its data this way. For normalization, 1 million high-quality reads, each with a distinct molecular identifier, were randomly selected from each sample. Instead of being binned into consensus sequences, reads that shared molecular identifiers were thrown out. MiTCR, with a Q25 quality threshold and the strictest error-elimination algorithm, was used for CDR3 identification, clonotype clustering and error correction. A nonparametric unseen species model with Euler transformation was used to estimate a lower bound on total TCR beta diversity. Using fastp trimming at Q25 and MiXCR clonotype assembly, TCRdb reanalyzed the public sequencing data and kept in-frame beta chains. Every CDR3 protein is listed once, alongside the most common genes and DNA of its rows. Here the V and J calls rest on TCRdb's processing, not on the authors' analysis. This sample comprises about 1.6 million distinct CDR3 sequences, 30% to 35% of them detected only once. Jointly, the top ten make up about 11% of the sample.

The data originate from a study of blood T cells in healthy people across ages (dated by TCRdb to 2015 to 2017). With respect to the entire study: In model experiments, template switching captured roughly one uniquely barcoded TCR beta cDNA molecule for every two T cells. Using deep sequencing normalized with unique cDNA molecular identifiers, the study measured how TCR beta repertoire diversity changes with age. Four age groups were formed from the donors: young (average approximately 15 years), middle-aged (roughly 38), aged (62) and long-lived (less than 85). To avoid experimental bias, donors of different ages were distributed randomly across sequencing lanes. For two donors (one aged 18 to 29 and one aged 80 or older), the study analyzed two additional independent replicas of 1 million unique cDNA reads from the same blood draw.

Systemically healthy Caucasian individuals from Russia, around 38 in total and aged roughly 6 to 100 years, were included as donors. Each donor gave ten milliliters of peripheral blood, drawn into EDTA-treated Vacutainer tubes. Ficoll-Paque density-gradient centrifugation was used to isolate PBMCs, with at least 7 million per sample. Trizol reagent was used to extract total RNA from PBMCs, with at least 5 micrograms per sample. For every donor, flow cytometry on a PBMC aliquot measured the percentage of naive CD45RAhigh/CD27high T cells. The CDR3 holds 13 amino acids from the cysteine to the phenylalanine. The read is trimmed to its CDR3 DNA, 39 bases read in frame from base 1. The germline V gene (reference sequence) yields DFQATT for CDR1 and SNEGSKA for CDR2. Deletion took 4 bases off V and 4 bases off J, with a span of 11 bases between the germline ends. Beyond this particular receptor, the publication reports: There was a strong correlation between observed TCR beta diversity and the percentage of naive T cells measured by flow cytometry. Since profiling was done on bulk unsorted PBMCs, naive and antigen-experienced compartments could not be conclusively compared. As age increased, observed TCR beta diversity per million T cells dropped in a roughly linear way, and a significant reduction was already evident by age about 40. Estimates of total diversity from one million sequenced T cells were regarded as lower bounds and underestimates. Because donor CMV infection status was unknown, age-related changes in expanded clonotypes were potentially confounded. The long-lived group showed more naive CD4+ T cells, fewer expanded clones and increased TCR diversity than the aged group, suggesting age selection.

This TCR was recovered from a woman aged 25 to 39 in good health. Material: blood. The chain is encoded by TRBV20-1 joined to TRBJ2-1, with no reliable assignment of the D segment. The encoded CDR3 is CSANPASYNEQFF. The sequence in DNA is TGCAGTGCTAACCCGGCTAGTTACAATGAGCAGTTCTTC.